The entry below gives a single T cell receptor beta chain sequence along with its context. What it binds is unknown. The source of the sample is a study of cytomegalovirus exposure and HLA in healthy donors. Study-wide results and caveats: Sequencing likely produced, as an artifact, a cluster of highly shared sequence variants.

This PCR relied on a set of 60 Vbeta primers and 13 Jbeta primers. The data were produced by immunoSEQ multiplex PCR, yet TCRdb's version contains in-frame clones alone and is incomplete. Among over 150,000 clones listed, around four fifths were seen once. The receptor's source is a woman between 50 and 59 years old in good health and CMV-seronegative. What was sequenced was PBMCs.

The CDR3 nucleotides read TGTGCCAGCAGTGAGCAGGGTACCTACGAGCAGTACTTC. Residues: CASSEQGTYEQYF. The V gene is TRBV2, the J gene TRBJ2-7; a weak D match, TRBD1 (5 bases). The V end lost 3 bases, the J end lost 2 bases, and 8 bases lay between the germline ends. The CDR3 length is 13 residues. In germline, CDR1 is SNHLY, CDR2 FYNNEI.